These 10 T cell receptor beta chains originate from one sample sequenced in a study of T cells in tuberculosis. TCRdb's copy holds only in-frame clones and misses some; the assay was immunoSEQ multiplex PCR. The sample consists of roughly 34,000 clones, approximately 97% of them appearing once. The sample consisted of PBMCs. These receptors came from a donor aged 5 to 30 with latent tuberculosis or without tuberculosis infection.

This sequence joins TRBV27 and TRBJ1-1; D remains unclear. CDR1 is MNHEY, CDR2 SMNVEV, per germline (reference sequence). The CDR3 length is 13 residues. Trimming removed 6 bases at V and 8 bases at J, with 16 bases between. The CDR3 is CASRPGNLLEAFF. CDR3 nucleotide sequence: TGTGCCAGCAGACCAGGTAATCTCCTCGAAGCTTTCTTT.

The CDR3 DNA is TGTGCCAGCAGCTTAGCGGGGACAGGGGATCCCTATGGCTACACCTTC. Protein: CASSLAGTGDPYGYTF. V is TRBV11-2 and J is TRBJ1-2, with 10 bases aligning to TRBD1. Germline V gene data show CDR1 as SGHAT and CDR2 as FQNNGV. V shed 1 base and J 4 bases; nucleotides not matched to a gene: 6. The CDR3 is made up of 16 amino acids.

This chain joins TRBV4-2 and TRBJ2-4; 11 bases map to TRBD2. The CDR3 extends over 17 amino acids. Trimming at V came to 0 bases and at J to 1 base, leaving 2 bases not matched to a gene. Germline V gene lookup returns CDR1 LGHNA and CDR2 YNFKEQ. This CDR3 reads CASSQETSGVAKNIQYF. The CDR3 DNA is TGTGCCAGCAGCCAAGAGACTAGCGGGGTGGCCAAAAACATTCAGTACTTC.

Comment on this clone: Other DNA sequences in the sample encode the same CDR3. The chain employs TRBV29-1 and TRBJ2-3, with TRBD2 matching 12 bases. CDR3 length: 14 residues. Germline CDR1 reads SQVTM; CDR2 reads ANQGSEA. The J segment lost 3 bases and the V segment lost 6 bases, leaving 4 bases of the junction unmatched. The CDR3 DNA is TGCAGCGTGGCTAGCGGGGGGGCAACAGATACGCAGTATTTT. It codes for CSVASGGATDTQYF.

The J gene is TRBJ1-1, the V gene TRBV2; TRBD1 might be the D (6 bases). With 7 bases removed from V and 1 base from J, the gap between germline ends came to 13 bases. Germline CDR1 and CDR2: SNHLY and FYNNEI. CDR3 length: 14 residues. CDR3 nucleotide sequence: TGTGCCAGCATCCCGGGCAGGGGGAACACTGAAGCTTTCTTT. Amino acids: CASIPGRGNTEAFF.

CDR3 DNA sequence: TGTGCCAGTAGAACAGGGGGTTCCTACAATGAGCAGTTCTTC. It translates to CASRTGGSYNEQFF. The genes are TRBV28 and TRBJ2-1, with 8 bases fitting TRBD1. This CDR3 region has 14 residues. J was trimmed by 1 base and V by 9 bases; bases with no gene match: 5. Germline-derived CDR1 and CDR2 are MDHEN and SYDVKM.

The genes are TRBV2 and TRBJ1-4; 9 bases map to TRBD1. Germline V lookup: CDR1 SNHLY, CDR2 FYNNEI. The CDR3 totals 14 residues. Trimming cost V 5 bases and J 5 bases; bases outside gene matches: 3. The CDR3 region has the DNA TGTGCCAGCAGTTCCGACAGGGGGAATGAAAAACTGTTTTTT. It yields the protein CASSSDRGNEKLFF. The entire variable domain, with the rest obtained from reference TRBV2 and TRBJ1-4, is as follows: EPEVTQTPSHQVTQMGQEVILRCVPISNHLYFYWYRQILGQKVEFLVSFYNNEISEKSEIFDDQFSVERPDGSNFTLKIRSTKLEDSAMYFCASSSDRGNEKLFFGSGTQLSVL.

In its sample, this clone was seen once. The rearrangement uses TRBV2 and TRBJ1-1; no clear D. V dropped 4 bases and J dropped 5 bases, with 8 bases sitting between them. Germline CDR1 reads SNHLY; CDR2 reads FYNNEI. This CDR3 region has 12 residues. The CDR3 loop is CASSATRTEAFF. CDR3 nucleotides: TGTGCCAGCAGTGCGACAAGAACTGAAGCTTTCTTT.

The chain links TRBV7-2 to TRBJ1-1; 7 bases map to TRBD1. The CDR3 spans 16 residues. Trimming cost V 3 bases and J 0 bases; bases outside gene matches: 7. Germline V CDR1 and CDR2: SGHTA, FQGNSA. Here the CDR3 reads CASSLGLTGMNTEAFF. CDR3 bases: TGTGCCAGCAGCTTGGGATTGACAGGGATGAACACTGAAGCTTTCTTT.

This chain joins TRBV28 and TRBJ2-7; D is uncertain. Germline CDR1 is MDHEN and CDR2 is SYDVKM. V shed 6 bases and J shed 3 bases, with 9 bases lying between them. This CDR3 has 12 amino acids. CDR3 in amino acids: CASSPSVYEQYF. The CDR3 coding sequence is TGTGCCAGCAGCCCGTCCGTCTACGAGCAGTACTTC.